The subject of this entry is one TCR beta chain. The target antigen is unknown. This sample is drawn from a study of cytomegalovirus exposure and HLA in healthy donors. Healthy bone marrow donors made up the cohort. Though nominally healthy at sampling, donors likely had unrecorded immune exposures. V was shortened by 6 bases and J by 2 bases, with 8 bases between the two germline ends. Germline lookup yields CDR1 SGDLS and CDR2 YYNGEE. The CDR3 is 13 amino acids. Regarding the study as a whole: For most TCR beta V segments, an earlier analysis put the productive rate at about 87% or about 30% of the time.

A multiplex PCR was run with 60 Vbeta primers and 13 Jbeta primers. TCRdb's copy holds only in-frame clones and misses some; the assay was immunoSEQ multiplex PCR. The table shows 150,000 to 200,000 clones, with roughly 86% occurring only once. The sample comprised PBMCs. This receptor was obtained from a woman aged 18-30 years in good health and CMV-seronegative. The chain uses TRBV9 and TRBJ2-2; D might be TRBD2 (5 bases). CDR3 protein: CASKGANTGELFF. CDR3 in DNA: TGTGCCAGCAAGGGAGCCAACACCGGGGAGCTGTTTTTT.